The rows below give T cell receptor beta chains drawn from one sample of a study of identical twins. TCRdb fed the 5' RACE reads into MiXCR, producing one record per CDR3 protein. Of some 500,000 distinct CDR3 sequences listed, roughly 13% were seen once; the top ten hold 0.98%. In addition, the sample was reused for a study of yellow fever vaccine responses in identical twins.

What was sequenced was CD4+ T cells sorted from blood. The source is a woman aged 18-29 years in good health. Both conserved end residues are part of each CDR3. The D gene is left open where the match is weak. Rows give clone size only sometimes, using once, few, many, or a class for an expanded clone.

>TRBV6-5|TRBJ2-1|many|.
CASRNYNEQFF
TGTGCCAGCAGGAACTACAATGAGCAGTTCTTC
>TRBV10-3|TRBJ1-4|many|.
CAISESGGYTRGLFF
TGTGCCATCAGTGAGTCTGGAGGTTACACTAGAGGACTGTTTTTT
>TRBV14|TRBJ2-7|many|TRBD2
CASSQDRGDREQYF
TGTGCCAGCAGCCAAGATCGGGGGGATCGCGAGCAGTACTTC
>TRBV4-3|TRBJ2-1|.|TRBD2
CASSQAAGVPYNEQFF
TGCGCCAGCAGCCAAGCGGCGGGAGTACCCTACAATGAGCAGTTCTTC
>TRBV4-2|TRBJ2-6|.|.
CASSQELAGANVLTF
TGTGCCAGCAGCCAAGAGCTAGCTGGGGCCAACGTCCTGACTTTC
>TRBV7-2|TRBJ2-5|.|.
CASSGLVQETQYF
TGTGCCAGCAGCGGCCTAGTCCAAGAGACCCAGTACTTC
>TRBV28|TRBJ2-3|.|TRBD1
CASSLLNGDWTGGTDTQYF
TGTGCCAGCAGTTTGCTTAATGGGGACTGGACAGGGGGCACAGATACGCAGTATTTT
>TRBV12-3/TRBV12-4|TRBJ2-1|many|.
CASSLTGHEQFF
TGTGCCAGCAGTTTAACGGGGCATGAGCAGTTCTTC
>TRBV4-3|TRBJ2-1|.|TRBD2
CASSQVFGSGRAYNEQFF
TGCGCCAGCAGCCAAGTTTTCGGTAGCGGGAGGGCCTACAATGAGCAGTTCTTC
>TRBV12-3/TRBV12-4|TRBJ1-1|many|.
CASKPPGLGMTEAFF
TGTGCCAGCAAACCTCCGGGACTGGGAATGACTGAAGCTTTCTTT
>TRBV18|TRBJ1-5|.|.
CASSPEGGNQPQHF
TGTGCAAGCTCGCCCGAAGGGGGGAATCAGCCCCAGCATTTT
>TRBV14|TRBJ1-3|.|.
CASSQNRGGLYF
TGTGCCAGCAGCCAGAACCGCGGCGGACTATATTTT
>TRBV20-1|TRBJ1-2|few|.
CSARENRRANYGYTF
TGCAGTGCTAGAGAGAACAGAAGAGCTAACTATGGCTACACCTTC
>TRBV12-3/TRBV12-4|TRBJ1-5|few|.
CASSQWGGQPQHF
TGTGCCAGCAGTCAATGGGGAGGTCAGCCCCAGCATTTT
>TRBV6-1|TRBJ2-6|few|.
CASSERGQVTFGANVLTF
.
>TRBV5-1|TRBJ2-2|few|TRBD2
CASSLWASGSPGELFF
TGCGCCAGCAGCTTGTGGGCTAGCGGGAGTCCCGGGGAGCTGTTTTTT
>TRBV11-2|TRBJ2-7|.|TRBD2
CASSETSGKLYEQYF
TGTGCCAGCAGCGAGACTAGCGGGAAGCTTTACGAGCAGTACTTC
>TRBV9|TRBJ2-3|.|.
CASSVLGSTDTQYF
TGTGCCAGCAGCGTCTTGGGGAGCACAGATACGCAGTATTTT
>TRBV7-2|TRBJ2-3|many|TRBD2
CASSPWRGASTDTQYF
TGTGCCAGCAGCCCATGGCGGGGGGCTAGCACAGATACGCAGTATTTT
>TRBV7-9|TRBJ1-3|many|.
CASSFFKGAHIYF
TGTGCCAGCAGCTTTTTCAAAGGGGCCCACATATATTTT
>TRBV20-1|TRBJ2-2|.|.
CSARVVVATGELFF
TGCAGTGCTAGAGTAGTGGTAGCTACCGGGGAGCTGTTTTTT
>TRBV4-3|TRBJ2-1|.|.
CASSQEGATYNEQFF
TGCGCCAGCAGCCAAGAGGGAGCTACCTACAATGAGCAGTTCTTC
>TRBV10-3|TRBJ2-1|many|.
CASRLDQSSSSEQFF
TGTGCCTCCCGACTGGATCAGAGCTCGTCCAGTGAGCAGTTCTTC
>TRBV12-5|TRBJ2-3|.|TRBD2
CASGSRTSGSLDTQYF
TGTGCTAGTGGTTCCCGGACTAGCGGGAGTTTAGATACGCAGTATTTT
>TRBV9|TRBJ2-7|few|.
CASSVATTGNGEQYF
TGTGCCAGCAGCGTAGCTACCACAGGGAACGGAGAGCAGTACTTC
>TRBV29-1|TRBJ2-3|many|TRBD1
CSVAGTGDTDTQYF
TGCAGCGTGGCTGGGACAGGGGACACAGATACGCAGTATTTT